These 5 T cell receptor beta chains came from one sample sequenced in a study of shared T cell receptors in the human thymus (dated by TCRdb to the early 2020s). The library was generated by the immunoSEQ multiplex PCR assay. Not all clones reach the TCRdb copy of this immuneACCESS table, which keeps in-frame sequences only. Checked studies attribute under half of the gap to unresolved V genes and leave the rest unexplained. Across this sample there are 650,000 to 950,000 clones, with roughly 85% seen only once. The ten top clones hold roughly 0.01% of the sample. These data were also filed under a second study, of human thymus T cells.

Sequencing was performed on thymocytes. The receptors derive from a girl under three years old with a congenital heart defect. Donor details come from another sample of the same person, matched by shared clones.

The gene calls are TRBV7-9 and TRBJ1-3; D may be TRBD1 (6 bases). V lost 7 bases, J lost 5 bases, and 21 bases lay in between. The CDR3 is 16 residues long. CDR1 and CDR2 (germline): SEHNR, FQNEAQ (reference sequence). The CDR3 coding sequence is TGTGCCAGCACCCCCTATAAACGGGGGGGGCGAAACACCATATATTTT. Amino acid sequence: CASTPYKRGGRNTIYF.

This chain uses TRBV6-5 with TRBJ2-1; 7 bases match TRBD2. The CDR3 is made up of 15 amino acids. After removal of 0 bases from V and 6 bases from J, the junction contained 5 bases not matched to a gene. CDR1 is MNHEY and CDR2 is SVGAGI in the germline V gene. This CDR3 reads CASSYSREGGNEQFF. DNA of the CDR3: TGTGCCAGCAGTTACTCGAGGGAGGGCGGCAATGAGCAGTTCTTC.

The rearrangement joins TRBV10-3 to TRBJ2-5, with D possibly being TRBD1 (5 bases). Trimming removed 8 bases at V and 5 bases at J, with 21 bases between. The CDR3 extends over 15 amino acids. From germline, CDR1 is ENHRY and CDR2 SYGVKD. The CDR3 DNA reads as TGTGCCATCCCGAACCGGCAGGGCCCTTGGGAGACCCAGTACTTC. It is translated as CAIPNRQGPWETQYF.

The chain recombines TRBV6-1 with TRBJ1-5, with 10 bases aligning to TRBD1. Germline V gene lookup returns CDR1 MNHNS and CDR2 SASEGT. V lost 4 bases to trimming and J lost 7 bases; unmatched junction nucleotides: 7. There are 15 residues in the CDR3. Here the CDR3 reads CASSGGTGVRQPQHF. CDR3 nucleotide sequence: TGTGCCAGCAGTGGCGGGACAGGGGTTAGGCAGCCCCAGCATTTT.

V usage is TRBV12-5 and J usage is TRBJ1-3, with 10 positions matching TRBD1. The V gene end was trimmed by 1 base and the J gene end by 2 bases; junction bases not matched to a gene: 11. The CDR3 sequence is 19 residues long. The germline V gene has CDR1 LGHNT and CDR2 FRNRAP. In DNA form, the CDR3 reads TGTGCTAGTGGTTTGGCCCGGGACAGGGGAACTAGGGCTGGAAACACCATATATTTT. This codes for CASGLARDRGTRAGNTIYF. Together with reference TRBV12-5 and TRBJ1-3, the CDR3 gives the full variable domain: DARVTQTPRHKVTEMGQEVTMRCQPILGHNTVFWYRQTMMQGLELLAYFRNRAPLDDSGMPKDRFSAEMPDATLATLKIQPSEPRDSAVYFCASGLARDRGTRAGNTIYFGEGSWLTVV.